This T cell receptor beta chain was sequenced in a study of blood T cell repertoires in COVID-19. Study background: Samples of COVID-19 (acute and convalescent) were obtained from the United States, Italy and Spain. T cells, B-cell-depleted T cells, or PBMCs supplied cDNA or gDNA.

The CDR3 consists of 16 residues. Germline values: CDR1 LGHNA, CDR2 YSLEER. V lost 1 base and J lost 8; bases outside the gene matches: 9. As processed by the authors: Reference gene primer amplification yielded estimated nucleated cell counts. Sequencing was performed with immunoSEQ multiplex PCR; in TCRdb, only in-frame clones are kept and a portion is missing. D and trimming come from the DNA, and the V and J calls and clone size come from that table. The sample carries roughly 240,000 clones, about 79% recorded once. The chain combines TRBV4-3 with TRBJ1-4; 8 nucleotides agree with TRBD1. The TCR originated in a man in his forties who had recovered from COVID-19. Sequencing input: peripheral blood. The CDR3 loop reads CASSQAYRGIGEKLFF. CDR3 nucleotides: TGCGCCAGCAGCCAAGCTTACAGGGGGATAGGAGAAAAACTGTTTTTT.